This TCR beta chain comes out of a study of T cell responses to AZD1222 COVID-19 vaccine (dated by TCRdb to the early 2020s). Background for the entire study: TCR sequencing covered some 250 trial participants: 207 given two doses of AZD1222 and 26 given two doses of MenACWY control vaccine. Trial participants were enrolled by age into 18-55, 56-69 and 70-plus year subgroups, with about 150, 27 and 61 TCR-sequenced participants respectively. Findings and caveats that apply to the study as a whole: Most participants were white British and females outnumbered males, and the authors suggested that clonal diversity may have been underestimated. After two AZD1222 doses, both the breadth and the depth of spike-specific TCRs were significantly higher than at day 0 and than in MenACWY recipients. Conclusions about previously exposed vaccinees are limited, since just 6 or 7 AZD1222 recipients were seropositive for SARS-CoV-2 at baseline. Reportedly, close to half of the unique spike-specific TCRs recognized epitopes lying outside the regions that are mutated in the B.1.351 and B.1.1.7 variants. In the small 56-69-year group, the increase in depth fell short of significance, most likely because of low power. Because no day 14 peak-response samples were available, repertoires were characterized only after the peak T cell response. The whole spike protein was spanned by vaccine-associated CD4 TCRs, and dominant responses were seen in regions 160-218 and 743-854.

Trimming at the junction amounts to 5 bases on V and 7 bases on J, and the germline ends lie 20 bases apart. There are 15 amino acids in the CDR3, from cysteine to phenylalanine inclusive. The only DNA kept is the CDR3, 45 bases in frame from the first base. For CDR1 and CDR2, the germline V gene lists SGHTA and FQGNSA. What the time point label conveys for this sample: baseline before first vaccination. Explained via the paper, the treatment or condition label denotes: meningococcal conjugate vaccine given as trial control. Vaccinee samples were obtained from the UK trials COV001 and COV002, which included a single-blind randomized controlled phase 2/3 trial of AZD1222 (ChAdOx1 nCoV-19) in healthy adults. For TCRbeta chain sequencing, PBMC samples from trial participants were taken at day 0 and at day 28 after the second dose. On this clone: Which antigen it targets is not known. No base qualities exist here, and no much larger clone lies one base off it.

The CDR3 regions of human TCRbeta chains were analyzed by immunosequencing. From the authors' description of their analysis: Repertoire TCRs were checked for matches against a reference library of SARS-CoV-2-specific TCRs that had been generated using the MIRA antigen-specificity platform. Breadth was defined as the fraction of unique TCRs that were SARS-CoV-2-associated, and depth was defined as the fraction of total T cells that were SARS-CoV-2-associated. Using the MIRA data, each spike-specific TCR was mapped to the spike region that the TCR reacts to and placed in a CD4 or CD8 class. Log10-transformed breadth and depth values were compared by one-way ANOVA with Sidak's multiple comparisons tests. Not all clones reach the TCRdb copy of this immuneACCESS table, which keeps in-frame sequences only. Checked studies attribute under half of the gap to unresolved V genes and leave the rest unexplained. V, J and clone size are those of that table, while D and trimming were read from the DNA. The sample profile shows some 100,000 clones; around 87% of them were found once. The ten largest clonotypes hold 4% to 5% of the sample.

This sequence uses TRBV7-2 and TRBJ2-5; TRBD2 is perhaps the D gene, given 6 matching bases. The specimen comprised peripheral blood, sampled on day 0 of MenACWY control vaccination. The source is an adult in good health. The sequenced DNA: TGTGCCAGCAGCATCAAGCCCGTCAGGGAGGTGACCCAGTACTTC. This yields the protein CASSIKPVREVTQYF. With all but the CDR3 taken from the reference TRBV7-2 and TRBJ2-5 genes, the full variable domain is: GAGVSQSPSNKVTEKGKDVELRCDPISGHTALYWYRQSLGQGLEFLIYFQGNSAPDKSGLPSDRFSAERTGGSVSTLTIQRTQQEDSAVYLCASSIKPVREVTQYFGPGTRLLVL.